This T cell receptor beta chain was sequenced during a study of T cell changes during pregnancy in multiple sclerosis (dated by TCRdb to between 2018 and 2021). Concerning the study at large: In women with multiple sclerosis, the researchers looked at how the T cell repertoire shifted as pregnancy progressed.

V is reduced by 5 bases and J by 4 bases, leaving a spacing of 11 bases between them. Sequences SGHAT (CDR1) and FQNNGV (CDR2) are obtained from the germline V gene. Including cysteine and phenylalanine, the CDR3 has 13 amino acids. CDR3 DNA is the only sequence kept; it has 39 bases, read in frame from the first base. Library method: the immunoSEQ multiplex PCR assay. The immuneACCESS repertoire file appears here via TCRdb, limited to in-frame rearrangements. These files lack a portion of the clones; in checked studies, under half of the deficit traces to unresolved V genes, and the cause of the others is not known. Present in this sample are tens of thousands of clones, over 75% of which were seen just once. The ten largest clones capture 2.2% of the sample. Notes on this clone: The clone's antigen remains unknown. Within one base of it there is no much larger clone, and no base qualities were kept.

The chain employs TRBV11-2 and TRBJ1-1; the D gene identity is not certain. The source was peripheral blood, collected in the first trimester of pregnancy. This receptor was obtained from a female donor in good health, enrolled as a control in a pregnancy study. The CDR3 amino acid sequence is: CASSEIGGTEAFF. The nucleotide sequence is TGTGCCAGCAGCGAAATCGGTGGCACTGAAGCTTTCTTT.